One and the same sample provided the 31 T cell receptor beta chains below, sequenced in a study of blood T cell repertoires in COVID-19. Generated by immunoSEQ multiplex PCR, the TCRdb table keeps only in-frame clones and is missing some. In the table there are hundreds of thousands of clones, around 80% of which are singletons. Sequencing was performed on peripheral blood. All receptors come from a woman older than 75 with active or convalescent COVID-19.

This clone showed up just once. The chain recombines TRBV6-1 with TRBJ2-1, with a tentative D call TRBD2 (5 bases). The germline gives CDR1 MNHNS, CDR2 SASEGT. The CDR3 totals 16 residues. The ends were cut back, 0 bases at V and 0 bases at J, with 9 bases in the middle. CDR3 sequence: CASSEAAGSSYNEQFF. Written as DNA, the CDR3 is TGTGCCAGCAGTGAAGCTGCTGGGAGCTCCTACAATGAGCAGTTCTTC.

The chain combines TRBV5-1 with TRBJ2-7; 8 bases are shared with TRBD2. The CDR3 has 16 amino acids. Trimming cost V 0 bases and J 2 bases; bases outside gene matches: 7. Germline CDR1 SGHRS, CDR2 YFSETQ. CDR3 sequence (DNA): TGCGCCAGCAGCTTGGCCGCGGCGGGGGGTACCTACGAGCAGTACTTC. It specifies CASSLAAAGGTYEQYF. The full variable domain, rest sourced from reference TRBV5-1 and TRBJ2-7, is KAGVTQTPRYLIKTRGQQVTLSCSPISGHRSVSWYQQTPGQGLQFLFEYFSETQRNKGNFPGRFSGRQFSNSRSEMNVSTLELGDSALYLCASSLAAAGGTYEQYFGPGTRLTVT.

The CDR3 DNA is TGTGCCAGCAGCCCCACAGGGGGAGGGTATCGAGGTGAGACCCAGTACTTC. The encoded protein is CASSPTGGGYRGETQYF. This sequence joins TRBV9 and TRBJ2-5, with D perhaps TRBD1 (8 bases). V shed 4 bases and J shed 5 bases, with 24 bases lying between them. The germline V gene encodes CDR1 SGDLS and CDR2 YYNGEE. The CDR3 length is 17 residues.

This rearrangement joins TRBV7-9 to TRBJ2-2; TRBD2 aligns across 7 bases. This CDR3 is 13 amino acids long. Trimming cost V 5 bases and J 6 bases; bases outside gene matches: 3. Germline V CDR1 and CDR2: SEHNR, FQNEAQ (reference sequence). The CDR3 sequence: CASSPGRAGELFF. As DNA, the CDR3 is TGTGCCAGCAGCCCAGGGAGGGCCGGGGAGCTGTTTTTT.

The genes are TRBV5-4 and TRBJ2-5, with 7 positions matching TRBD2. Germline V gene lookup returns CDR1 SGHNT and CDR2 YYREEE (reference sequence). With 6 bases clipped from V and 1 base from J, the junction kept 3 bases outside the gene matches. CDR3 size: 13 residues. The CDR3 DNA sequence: TGTGCCAGCAAGACTAGCTCCCAAGAGACCCAGTACTTC. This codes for CASKTSSQETQYF.

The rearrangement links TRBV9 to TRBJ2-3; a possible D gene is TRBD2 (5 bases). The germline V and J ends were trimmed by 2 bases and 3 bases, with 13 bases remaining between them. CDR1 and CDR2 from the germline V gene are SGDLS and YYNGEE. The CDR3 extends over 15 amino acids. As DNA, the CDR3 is TGTGCCAGCAGCGTTGGAGCGGCGACTACAGATACGCAGTATTTT. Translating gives CASSVGAATTDTQYF.

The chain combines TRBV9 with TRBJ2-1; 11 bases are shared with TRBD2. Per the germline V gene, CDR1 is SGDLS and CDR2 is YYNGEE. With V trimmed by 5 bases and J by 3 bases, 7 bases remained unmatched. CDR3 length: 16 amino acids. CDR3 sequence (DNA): TGTGCCAGCAGTTATACCGGGACTAGCGGCTACAATGAGCAGTTCTTC. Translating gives CASSYTGTSGYNEQFF.

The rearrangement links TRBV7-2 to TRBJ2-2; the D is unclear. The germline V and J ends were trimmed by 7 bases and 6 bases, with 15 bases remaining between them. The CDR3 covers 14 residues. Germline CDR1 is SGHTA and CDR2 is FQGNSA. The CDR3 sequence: CASTLRRSAGELFF. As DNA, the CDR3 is TGTGCCAGCACCCTTAGACGAAGCGCCGGGGAGCTGTTTTTT. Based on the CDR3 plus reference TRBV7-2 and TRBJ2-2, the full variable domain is GAGVSQSPSNKVTEKGKDVELRCDPISGHTALYWYRQSLGQGLEFLIYFQGNSAPDKSGLPSDRFSAERTGGSVSTLTIQRTQQEDSAVYLCASTLRRSAGELFFGEGSRLTVL.

DNA for the CDR3: TGTGCCTGGAGTGTACGCGGACAGGCTTCCTACGAGCAGTACTTC. Amino acid sequence: CAWSVRGQASYEQYF. The V and J genes are TRBV30 and TRBJ2-7; TRBD1 agrees at 7 bases. The V segment lost 0 bases and the J segment 1 base; nucleotides outside the gene matches: 6. The germline CDR1 and CDR2 sequences are GTSNPN and SVGIG (reference sequence). CDR3 length: 15 residues.

CDR3 region: CASSIEAGGASVDTQYF. CDR3 DNA: TGTGCCAGTAGTATAGAGGCCGGGGGGGCCAGCGTGGATACGCAGTATTTT. The chain couples TRBV19 to TRBJ2-3; 8 bases map to TRBD2. This CDR3 comprises 17 residues. Losses at the gene ends were 0 bases for V and 6 bases for J; bases not matched to a gene: 11. Looked up from germline, CDR1 is LNHDA and CDR2 is SQIVND (reference sequence).

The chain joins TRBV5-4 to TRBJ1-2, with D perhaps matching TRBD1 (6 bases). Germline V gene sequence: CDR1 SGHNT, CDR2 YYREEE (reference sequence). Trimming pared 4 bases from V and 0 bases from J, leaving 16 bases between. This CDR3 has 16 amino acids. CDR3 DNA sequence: TGTGCCAGCAGCCAGGTTCCAGGGGCGGCTAACTATGGCTACACCTTC. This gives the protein CASSQVPGAANYGYTF.

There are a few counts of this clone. CDR3 loop: CASSFKGPDTQYF. CDR3 nucleotide sequence: TGTGCCAGCAGTTTTAAGGGGCCAGATACGCAGTATTTT. This chain connects TRBV27 to TRBJ2-3; TRBD1 might be the D (5 bases). CDR3 length: 13 amino acids. The germline V and J ends were trimmed by 3 bases and 4 bases, with 8 bases remaining between them. Germline lookup yields CDR1 MNHEY and CDR2 SMNVEV (reference sequence).

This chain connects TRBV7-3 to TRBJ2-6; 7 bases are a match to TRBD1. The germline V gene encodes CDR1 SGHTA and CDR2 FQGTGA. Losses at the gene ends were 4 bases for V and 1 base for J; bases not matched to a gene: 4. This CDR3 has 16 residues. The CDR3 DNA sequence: TGTGCCAGCAGCTACAGCAGGGGGTCTGGGGCCAACGTCCTGACTTTC. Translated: CASSYSRGSGANVLTF.

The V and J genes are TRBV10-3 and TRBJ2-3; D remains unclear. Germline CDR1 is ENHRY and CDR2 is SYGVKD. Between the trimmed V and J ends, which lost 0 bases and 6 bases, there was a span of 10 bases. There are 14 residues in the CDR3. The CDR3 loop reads CAISESEGGDTQYF. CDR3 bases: TGTGCCATCAGTGAGTCTGAAGGCGGTGATACGCAGTATTTT.

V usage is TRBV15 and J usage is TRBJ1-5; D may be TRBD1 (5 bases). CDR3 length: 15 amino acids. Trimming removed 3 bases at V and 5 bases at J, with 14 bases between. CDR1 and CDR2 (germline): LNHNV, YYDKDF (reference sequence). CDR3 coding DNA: TGTGCCACCAGCAGCCTAAATTCCAGGGATCAGCCCCAGCATTTT. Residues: CATSSLNSRDQPQHF.

Written as DNA, the CDR3 is TGTGCCAGCAGCCGGGCAGGCGGACTAGCGGGAGTAATCGAGCAGTACTTC. Translating it yields CASSRAGGLAGVIEQYF. The chain employs TRBV3-1 (or the pseudogene TRBV3-2) and TRBJ2-7, with 13 positions matching TRBD2. The trim removed 4 bases at V and 6 bases at J, leaving 12 bases unmatched. Germline-derived CDR1 and CDR2 are LGHDT and YNNKEL (reference sequence). CDR3 size: 17 residues.

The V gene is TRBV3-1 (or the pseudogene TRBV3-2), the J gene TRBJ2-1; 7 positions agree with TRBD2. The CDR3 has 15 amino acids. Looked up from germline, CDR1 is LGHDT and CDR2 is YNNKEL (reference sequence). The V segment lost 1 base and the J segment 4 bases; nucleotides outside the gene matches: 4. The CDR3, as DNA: TGTGCCAGCAGCCAAGCCCTACTAGCGTACAATGAGCAGTTCTTC. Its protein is CASSQALLAYNEQFF.

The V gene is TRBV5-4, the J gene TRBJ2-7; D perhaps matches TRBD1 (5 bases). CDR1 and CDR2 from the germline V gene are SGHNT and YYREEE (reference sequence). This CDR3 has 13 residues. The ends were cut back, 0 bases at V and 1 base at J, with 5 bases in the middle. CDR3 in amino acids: CASSLGQSYEQYF. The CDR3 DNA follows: TGTGCCAGCAGCTTGGGACAGTCCTACGAGCAGTACTTC.

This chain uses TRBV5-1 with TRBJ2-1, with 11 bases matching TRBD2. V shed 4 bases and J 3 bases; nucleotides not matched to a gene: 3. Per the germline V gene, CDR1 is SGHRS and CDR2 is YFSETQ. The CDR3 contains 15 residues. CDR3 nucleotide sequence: TGCGCCAGCAGCGTGACTAGCGGGGACTACAATGAGCAGTTCTTC. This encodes CASSVTSGDYNEQFF.

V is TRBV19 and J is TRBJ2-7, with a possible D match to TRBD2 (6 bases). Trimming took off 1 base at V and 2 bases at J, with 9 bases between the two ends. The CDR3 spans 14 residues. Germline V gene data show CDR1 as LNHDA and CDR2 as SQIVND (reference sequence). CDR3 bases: TGTGCCAGTAGTATAGGGTGGGAGGCCTACGAGCAGTACTTC. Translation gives CASSIGWEAYEQYF.

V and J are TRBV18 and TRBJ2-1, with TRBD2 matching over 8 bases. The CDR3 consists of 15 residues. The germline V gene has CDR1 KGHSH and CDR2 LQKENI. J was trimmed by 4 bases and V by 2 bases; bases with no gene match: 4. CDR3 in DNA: TGTGCCAGCTCACCAAATAGCGGGGTATACAATGAGCAGTTCTTC. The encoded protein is CASSPNSGVYNEQFF.

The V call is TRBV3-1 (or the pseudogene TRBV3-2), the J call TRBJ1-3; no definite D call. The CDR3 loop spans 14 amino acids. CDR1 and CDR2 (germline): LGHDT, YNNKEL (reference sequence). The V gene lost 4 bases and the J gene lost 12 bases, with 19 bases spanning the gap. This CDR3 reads CASSPTWASSGIYF. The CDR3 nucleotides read TGTGCCAGCAGCCCTACCTGGGCTTCCTCTGGCATATATTTT.

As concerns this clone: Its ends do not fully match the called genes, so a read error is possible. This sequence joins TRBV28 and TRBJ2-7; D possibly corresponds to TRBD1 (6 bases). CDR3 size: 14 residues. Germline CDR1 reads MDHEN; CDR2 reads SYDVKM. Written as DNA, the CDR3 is TGTGCCAGCAGTCGCGCCACGCTGTCACAGGGATCGGGCTTC. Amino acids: CASSRATLSQGSGF.

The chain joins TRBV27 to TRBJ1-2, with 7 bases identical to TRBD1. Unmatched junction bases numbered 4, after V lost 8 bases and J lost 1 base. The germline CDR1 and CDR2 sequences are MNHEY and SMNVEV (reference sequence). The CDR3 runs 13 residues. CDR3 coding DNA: TGTGCCAGCGGGACAGTTATTAACTATGGCTACACCTTC. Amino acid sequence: CASGTVINYGYTF.

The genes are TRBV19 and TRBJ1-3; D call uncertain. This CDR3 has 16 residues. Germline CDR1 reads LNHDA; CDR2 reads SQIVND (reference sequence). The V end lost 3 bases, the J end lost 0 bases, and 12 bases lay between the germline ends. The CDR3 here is CASSMSPASSGNTIYF. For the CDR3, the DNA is TGTGCCAGTAGTATGAGTCCGGCTAGCTCTGGAAACACCATATATTTT.

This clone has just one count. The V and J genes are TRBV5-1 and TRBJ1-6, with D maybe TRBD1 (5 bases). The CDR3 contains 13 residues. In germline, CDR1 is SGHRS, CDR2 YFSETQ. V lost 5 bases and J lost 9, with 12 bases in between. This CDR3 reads CASRSQGGSPLHF. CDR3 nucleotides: TGCGCCAGCAGAAGTCAGGGTGGTTCACCCCTCCACTTT.

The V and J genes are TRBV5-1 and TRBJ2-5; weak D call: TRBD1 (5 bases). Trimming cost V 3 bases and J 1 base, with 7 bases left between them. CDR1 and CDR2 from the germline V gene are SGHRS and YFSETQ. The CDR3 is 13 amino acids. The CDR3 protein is CASSSQAQETQYF. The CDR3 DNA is TGCGCCAGCAGCTCACAGGCCCAAGAGACCCAGTACTTC.

The CDR3 protein is CASSLVAGGDQGYTF. CDR3 sequence (DNA): TGTGCCAGCAGCTTGGTGGCAGGGGGCGATCAGGGCTACACCTTC. V and J are TRBV5-4 and TRBJ1-2; 8 bases align to TRBD1. Germline CDR1 and CDR2: SGHNT and YYREEE (reference sequence). The CDR3 runs to 15 residues. J was trimmed by 8 bases and V by 0 bases; bases with no gene match: 9.

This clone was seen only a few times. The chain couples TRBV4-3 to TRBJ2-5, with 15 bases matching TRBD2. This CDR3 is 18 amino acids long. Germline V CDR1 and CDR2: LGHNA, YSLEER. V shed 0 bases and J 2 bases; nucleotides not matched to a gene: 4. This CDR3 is CASSQDGLAGGRQETQYF. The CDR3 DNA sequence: TGCGCCAGCAGCCAAGACGGACTAGCGGGAGGGAGGCAAGAGACCCAGTACTTC.

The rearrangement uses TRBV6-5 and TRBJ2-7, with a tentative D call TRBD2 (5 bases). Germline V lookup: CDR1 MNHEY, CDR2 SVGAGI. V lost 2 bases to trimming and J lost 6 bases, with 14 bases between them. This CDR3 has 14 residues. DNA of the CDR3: TGTGCCAGCAGTTACCGTGGACTGACACTCGAGCAGTACTTC. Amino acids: CASSYRGLTLEQYF.

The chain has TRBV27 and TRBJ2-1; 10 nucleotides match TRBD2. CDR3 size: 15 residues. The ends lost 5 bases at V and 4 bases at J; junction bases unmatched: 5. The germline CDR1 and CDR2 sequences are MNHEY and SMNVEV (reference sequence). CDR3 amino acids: CASSALAGPYNEQFF. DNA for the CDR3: TGTGCCAGCAGTGCACTAGCGGGACCGTACAATGAGCAGTTCTTC.